Presented here are 22 T cell receptor beta chains from one specimen sequenced in a study of blood T cell repertoires in COVID-19 (dated by TCRdb to 2018 to 2020). Library preparation used the immunoSEQ multiplex PCR assay. Held by TCRdb, this immuneACCESS table contains in-frame sequences only and omits some clones. Under half of the omission traces to an unresolved V gene where checked; the cause of the rest is unknown. Counted in this sample were around 100,000 clones; approximately 91% of them appeared once. Together, the top ten hold approximately 2% of the sample. Material: peripheral blood. Receptors were obtained from a man over 45 with active COVID-19.

This chain joins TRBV5-1 and TRBJ2-1, with TRBD2 matching over 10 bases. Unmatched junction bases numbered 3, after V lost 1 base and J lost 2 bases. The CDR3 extends over 16 amino acids. The germline V gene has CDR1 SGHRS and CDR2 YFSETQ. CDR3 nucleotides: TGCGCCAGCAGCTTGATAACTAGCGGGACCTACAATGAGCAGTTCTTC. It is translated as CASSLITSGTYNEQFF.

V and J are TRBV14 and TRBJ2-2; 12 bases map to TRBD2. CDR1 is SGHDN and CDR2 is FVKESK in the germline V gene. The CDR3 loop spans 15 amino acids. The trim removed 4 bases at V and 5 bases at J, leaving 2 bases unmatched. As DNA, the CDR3 is TGTGCCAGCAGCCCTAGCGGGAGGGCAACCGGGGAGCTGTTTTTT. It is translated as CASSPSGRATGELFF.

This clone was seen more than once but under ten times. This chain connects TRBV19 to TRBJ1-6, with D perhaps TRBD1 (6 bases). The CDR3 runs to 15 residues. Germline CDR1 is LNHDA and CDR2 is SQIVND (reference sequence). Between the trimmed V and J ends, which lost 3 bases and 5 bases, there was a span of 11 bases. This CDR3 reads CASSIPGQDNSPLHF. In DNA, the CDR3 is TGTGCCAGTAGTATTCCGGGACAAGATAATTCACCCCTCCACTTT.

The chain combines TRBV2 with TRBJ2-6; no definite D call. CDR1 and CDR2 from the germline V gene are SNHLY and FYNNEI. The CDR3 length is 14 residues. V dropped 6 bases and J dropped 0 bases, with 6 bases sitting between them. The CDR3 loop reads CASRLGSGANVLTF. DNA for the CDR3: TGTGCCAGCAGACTCGGCTCTGGGGCCAACGTCCTGACTTTC. Using reference TRBV2 and TRBJ2-6 for the parts outside the CDR3, the full variable domain is EPEVTQTPSHQVTQMGQEVILRCVPISNHLYFYWYRQILGQKVEFLVSFYNNEISEKSEIFDDQFSVERPDGSNFTLKIRSTKLEDSAMYFCASRLGSGANVLTFGAGSRLTVL.

CDR3 bases: TGTGCCACCGCCCGGGTAACAGGGCATGAGGAGACCCAGTACTTC. As protein: CATARVTGHEETQYF. The chain uses TRBV24-1 and TRBJ2-5, with D tentatively TRBD1 (6 bases). CDR3 size: 15 residues. Trimming removed 9 bases at V and 5 bases at J, with 21 bases between. The germline V gene has CDR1 KGHDR and CDR2 SFDVKD.

This chain uses TRBV5-6 with TRBJ1-3; weak D call: TRBD1 (5 bases). V was trimmed by 3 bases and J by 3 bases, leaving 13 bases between them. The germline gives CDR1 SGHDT, CDR2 YYEEEE. CDR3 length: 15 residues. CDR3 coding DNA: TGTGCCAGCAGCTCCGGATGGAGGGGTGGAAACACCATATATTTT. Translated, it gives CASSSGWRGGNTIYF.

The chain uses TRBV5-6 and TRBJ1-4; 8 bases match TRBD1. V dropped 0 bases and J dropped 7; count of bases not matched to a gene: 5. This CDR3 has 15 residues. Germline CDR1 reads SGHDT; CDR2 reads YYEEEE. The CDR3 DNA is TGTGCCAGCAGCTTGGACCAGGGGGCAAGTGAAAAACTGTTTTTT. Translation gives CASSLDQGASEKLFF.

The rearrangement joins TRBV9 to TRBJ2-1, with 12 bases lining up with TRBD2. Germline V gene data show CDR1 as SGDLS and CDR2 as YYNGEE. This CDR3 is built from 18 residues. Losses at the gene ends were 0 bases for V and 7 bases for J; bases not matched to a gene: 11. CDR3 in DNA: TGTGCCAGCAGCGTAGAATTCGGAACTAGCGGGAGGTATAATGAGCAGTTCTTC. Residues: CASSVEFGTSGRYNEQFF.

The chain recombines TRBV3-1 (or the pseudogene TRBV3-2) with TRBJ2-1, with 11 positions matching TRBD2. This CDR3 region has 15 residues. CDR1 and CDR2 from the germline V gene are LGHDT and YNNKEL (reference sequence). V lost 2 bases and J lost 10; bases outside the gene matches: 7. The CDR3 DNA follows: TGTGCCAGCAGCCAATTAGCGGGAGGGTCGGGGGAGCAGTTCTTC. Residues: CASSQLAGGSGEQFF.

This clone was found a few times. The chain couples TRBV4-1 to TRBJ2-7; 7 positions agree with TRBD1. V lost 3 bases and J lost 6; bases outside the gene matches: 5. Looked up from germline, CDR1 is MGHRA and CDR2 is YSYEKL. CDR3 size: 13 residues. The CDR3 coding sequence is TGCGCCAGCAGCCAGGGGGACAGTGTCGAGCAGTACTTC. Protein sequence: CASSQGDSVEQYF.

As for this clone: Other DNA sequences in this sample translate to the same CDR3. This rearrangement joins TRBV5-4 to TRBJ2-1; 10 nucleotides match TRBD1. This CDR3 comprises 15 residues. Trimming cost V 2 bases and J 7 bases; bases outside gene matches: 6. CDR1 and CDR2 from the germline V gene are SGHNT and YYREEE (reference sequence). Written as DNA, the CDR3 is TGTGCCAGCAGCTTAGAGGGACAGGGGCGGAATGAGCAGTTCTTC. The encoded protein is CASSLEGQGRNEQFF.

The chain recombines TRBV7-6 with TRBJ2-7; 12 nucleotides align to TRBD2. The CDR3 has 15 residues. Looked up from germline, CDR1 is SGHVS and CDR2 is FNYEAQ. With V trimmed by 5 bases and J by 0 bases, 2 bases remained unmatched. CDR3 nucleotides: TGTGCCAGCAGCCAGACTAGCGGGGGCTCCTACGAGCAGTACTTC. Translating it yields CASSQTSGGSYEQYF.

The chain has TRBV12-3 or TRBV12-4 and TRBJ2-1; D is undetermined. The length of the CDR3 is 12 residues. The V end was cut by 7 bases, the J end by 8 bases, with 12 bases between. The CDR3 here is CASNVGVYEQFF. CDR3 nucleotides: TGTGCCAGCAACGTCGGAGTCTATGAGCAGTTCTTC.

The V gene is TRBV5-1, the J gene TRBJ2-2, with D possibly being TRBD2 (5 bases). Trimming shortened V by 4 bases and J by 1 base, and 5 bases separated the two germline ends. Germline CDR1 reads SGHRS; CDR2 reads YFSETQ. The CDR3 is 13 amino acids. The CDR3 DNA follows: TGCGCCAGCAGCCGGGAGAACACCGGGGAGCTGTTTTTT. The encoded protein is CASSRENTGELFF.

This clone came up a few times. The chain uses TRBV6-1 and TRBJ1-5, with a weak D call TRBD1 (5 bases). This CDR3 region has 16 residues. The V gene lost 3 bases and the J gene lost 4 bases, with 16 bases spanning the gap. The germline V gene has CDR1 MNHNS and CDR2 SASEGT. The CDR3 sequence: CASSDIAGEGNQPQHF. CDR3 nucleotides: TGTGCCAGCAGTGATATCGCGGGGGAGGGAAATCAGCCCCAGCATTTT.

This chain connects TRBV11-2 to TRBJ1-4, with TRBD1 identical over 7 bases. V lost 2 bases and J lost 2; bases outside the gene matches: 5. There are 16 residues in the CDR3. Germline V CDR1 and CDR2: SGHAT, FQNNGV. Here the CDR3 reads CASSLLQDRTNEKLFF. CDR3 nucleotides: TGTGCCAGCAGCTTACTCCAGGACAGGACTAATGAAAAACTGTTTTTT. Together with reference TRBV11-2 and TRBJ1-4, the CDR3 gives the full variable domain: EAGVAQSPRYKIIEKRQSVAFWCNPISGHATLYWYQQILGQGPKLLIQFQNNGVVDDSQLPKDRFSAERLKGVDSTLKIQPAKLEDSAVYLCASSLLQDRTNEKLFFGSGTQLSVL.

As DNA, the CDR3 is TGTGCCAGCTCACCATTGAGCGGGGGGATCACAGATACGCAGTATTTT. Protein: CASSPLSGGITDTQYF. The rearrangement uses TRBV18 and TRBJ2-3; 9 positions agree with TRBD2. This CDR3 is 16 amino acids long. The ends lost 2 bases at V and 2 bases at J; junction bases unmatched: 5. Germline CDR1 is KGHSH and CDR2 is LQKENI.

This chain links TRBV3-1 (or the pseudogene TRBV3-2) with TRBJ2-7, with D possibly being TRBD1 (5 bases). V was pared by 1 base and J by 5 bases, with 12 bases between. CDR1 and CDR2 from the germline V gene are LGHDT and YNNKEL (reference sequence). The CDR3 totals 14 residues. The CDR3, as DNA: TGTGCCAGCAGCCAAGCAGGGTCAGGCCACGAGCAGTACTTC. Residues: CASSQAGSGHEQYF.

The chain uses TRBV3-1 (or the pseudogene TRBV3-2) and TRBJ1-1; unclear D gene. The CDR3 totals 14 residues. The germline CDR1 and CDR2 sequences are LGHDT and YNNKEL (reference sequence). V lost 1 base and J lost 1, with 7 bases in between. The DNA of the CDR3 is TGTGCCAGCAGCCAAGGGCAGGCGAACACTGAAGCTTTCTTT. Its translation is CASSQGQANTEAFF.

The rearrangement joins TRBV10-1 to TRBJ2-3; TRBD1 is a possible D gene (6 bases). The CDR3 spans 16 residues. The V end lost 0 bases, the J end lost 1 base, and 11 bases lay between the germline ends. CDR1 is WNHNN, CDR2 SYGVQD, per germline (reference sequence). In DNA, the CDR3 is TGCGCCAGCAGTGAGTCTGAGGCAGGGGGCACAGATACGCAGTATTTT. Translation: CASSESEAGGTDTQYF.

The V call is TRBV3-1 (or the pseudogene TRBV3-2), the J call TRBJ2-1; 7 bases line up with TRBD1. V gave up 1 base and J gave up 4 bases; unmatched junction bases: 4. The CDR3 runs to 15 residues. Germline assignment: CDR1 LGHDT and CDR2 YNNKEL (reference sequence). CDR3 sequence (DNA): TGTGCCAGCAGCCAAGCGGACAGGTATTACAATGAGCAGTTCTTC. This sequence encodes CASSQADRYYNEQFF.

J is TRBJ2-3 and V is TRBV5-8; 11 bases fit TRBD1. CDR1 SGHTS and CDR2 YDEGEE come from the germline V gene. V was pared by 3 bases and J by 3 bases, with 3 bases of the junction left unmatched. This CDR3 region has 15 residues. CDR3 region: CASSWGQGVTDTQYF. The CDR3 nucleotides read TGTGCCAGCAGCTGGGGACAGGGGGTAACAGATACGCAGTATTTT.